The clone carrying this T cell receptor beta chain has just a few counts. Its antigen remains unidentified. The length of the CDR3 is 15 residues. Between the trimmed V and J ends, which lost 3 bases and 4 bases, there was a span of 15 bases. CDR1 is SEHNR, CDR2 FQNEAQ, per germline (reference sequence). MiXCR, run by TCRdb on the reads, gives a single entry per CDR3 protein. The sample records roughly 78,000 distinct CDR3 sequences, about 40% being singletons. This entry comes from a study of T cell repertoires in cytomegalovirus infection. Study findings and constraints: CMV carriers with the relevant HLA were identified by cumulative public TCR beta family frequency. In two of eight donors, the top clonotype was HLA-C-restricted CMV-specific.

The V call is TRBV7-9, the J call TRBJ1-2; a possible D gene is TRBD1 (5 bases). The sequencing here drew on CD8+ T cells from cultured PBMCs, taken from culture after CMV antigen stimulation. The TCR sequence derives from a human donor in good health (CMV status not recorded). Some clones in this sample may be carry-over from other donors' samples. The DNA of the CDR3 is TGTGCCAGCAGCTTCTACGGGGAGCAGGGCTATGGCTACACCTTC. Amino acid sequence: CASSFYGEQGYGYTF.